This T cell receptor beta chain was obtained from a study of blood T cell repertoires in COVID-19. This study enrolled people aged 18 to 89 from around 26 US geographic areas. Sequencing used immunoSEQ multiplex PCR; TCRdb keeps in-frame clones, though not all of them. This repertoire shows some 420,000 clones, approximately 92% found once; its top ten account for 1.1%. The sequenced material came from PBMCs or T cells enriched from blood (not recorded which). This TCR derives from a man aged 25 to 40 who had recovered from COVID-19.

The CDR3 region is CASSLAGLANHEQYF. The CDR3 DNA is TGTGCCAGCAGCTTAGCGGGACTAGCTAACCACGAGCAGTACTTC. The rearrangement links TRBV7-9 to TRBJ2-7, with TRBD2 matching 9 bases. Germline V lookup: CDR1 SEHNR, CDR2 FQNEAQ (reference sequence). V lost 0 bases and J lost 5; bases outside the gene matches: 5. The CDR3 contains 15 residues.